One sample yielded the 5 T cell receptor beta chains listed below, sequenced in a study of cytomegalovirus exposure and HLA in healthy donors. The PCR used 60 Vbeta and 13 Jbeta primers. Assay used: immunoSEQ multiplex PCR; TCRdb lists only in-frame clones, some missing. The repertoire holds under 150,000 clones, with about 80% as singletons. The sequencing sample was made of PBMCs. Every receptor here comes from a man under 40 in good health and CMV-seropositive.

The chain employs TRBV10-1 and TRBJ2-2; the D gene is possibly TRBD1 (6 bases). Trimming took 4 bases from V and 7 from J, leaving 7 bases between them. Germline V CDR1 and CDR2: WNHNN, SYGVQD (reference sequence). This CDR3 comprises 12 residues. Here the CDR3 DNA reads TGCGCCAGCAGTGGGACAGACGGGGAGCTGTTTTTT. Translating it yields CASSGTDGELFF.

The rearrangement uses TRBV7-9 and TRBJ2-7, with D hard to call. Germline CDR1 and CDR2: SEHNR and FQNEAQ (reference sequence). CDR3 length equals 14 residues. V shed 5 bases and J shed 0 bases, with 11 bases lying between them. This CDR3 is CASSPLAFSYEQYF. The DNA of the CDR3 is TGTGCCAGCAGCCCCCTGGCTTTCTCCTACGAGCAGTACTTC.

The chain combines TRBV13 with TRBJ2-7; TRBD2 is a possible D gene (6 bases). The germline V gene encodes CDR1 PRHDT and CDR2 FYEKMQ (reference sequence). The CDR3 runs to 16 residues. V lost 5 bases and J 1 base, leaving 18 bases between the germline ends. The CDR3 loop reads CASSPNPGSGSYEQYF. Here the CDR3 DNA reads TGTGCCAGCAGCCCTAATCCCGGGAGTGGGTCCTACGAGCAGTACTTC.

This chain uses TRBV11-2 with TRBJ2-7; the D gene is possibly TRBD1 (6 bases). CDR1 SGHAT and CDR2 FQNNGV come from the germline V gene. This CDR3 has 12 residues. Trimming took 11 bases from V and 3 from J, leaving 14 bases between them. Here the CDR3 DNA reads TGTGCCGTACAGGGAATTGGCTACGAGCAGTACTTC. As protein: CAVQGIGYEQYF.

The J gene is TRBJ2-4, the V gene TRBV2, with TRBD2 matching 10 bases. CDR1 is SNHLY, CDR2 FYNNEI, per germline. V lost 3 bases to trimming and J lost 2 bases; unmatched junction nucleotides: 10. The CDR3 consists of 18 residues. The CDR3 here is CASSDIWLAGVTKNIQYF. The CDR3 DNA reads TGTGCCAGCAGTGATATATGGCTAGCGGGAGTTACCAAAAACATTCAGTACTTC.